Sequencing of this T cell receptor (beta chain) was carried out in a study of neoadjuvant anti-PD-1 for oral cavity cancer. The wider study: Patients without progression received a fourth nivolumab dose around day 43, then surgical resection on days 50-56. General observations from the study: After neoadjuvant nivolumab, PBMC T cell clonality was significantly higher in non-responders than responders.

The sample's time point: after neoadjuvant nivolumab, at surgical resection. Patients had HPV-negative, locally advanced oral cavity squamous cell carcinoma. Points on this clone: The target antigen is unknown.

The table came from immunoSEQ multiplex PCR; TCRdb's copy has only in-frame clones and leaves some out. In the table there are 63,000 or so clones, roughly 90% of which are singletons. The CDR3 extends over 14 amino acids. Germline V gives CDR1 SNHLY, CDR2 FYNNEI. J lost 3 bases, V lost 6 bases, and 4 bases had no gene match. Sequencing used PBMCs, obtained after nivolumab (anti-PD-1) treatment. This sequence was found in a person aged 35-79 years with oral cavity squamous cell carcinoma. The rearrangement links TRBV2 to TRBJ1-1, with 10 bases matching TRBD1. CDR3 protein: CASRGQGWDTEAFF. The CDR3 nucleotides read TGTGCCAGCAGGGGACAGGGGTGGGACACTGAAGCTTTCTTT.